A single sample gave rise to the 3 T cell receptor beta chains below, sequenced in a study of T-cell reconstitution after alpha-beta-depleted transplantation in children (dated by TCRdb to the mid-2010s). The time point label on this specimen signifies: day 60 (about 2 months) after transplantation. Taken with the paper, the label for treatment or condition translates to: allogeneic hematopoietic cell transplantation with graft depleted of TCRalphabeta T cells and CD19 B cells. Library method: PCR. The sequencer listed for this sample is Illumina HiSeq 2500. Molecular barcoding was employed in the preparation of TCR libraries, with unique molecular identifiers being used to normalize TCRbeta repertoire quantification. TCRdb redid the processing of the public reads, applying fastp at Q25 and MiXCR, and retained in-frame beta chains. Merged by CDR3 protein, the rows form single entries marked with the most common genes and DNA. The sample data list approximately 15,000 distinct CDR3 sequences, and around 8.3% of these were observed just once. The ten largest clones take up 36% of the sample.

The sequenced sample was PBMCs, mostly from graft donor cells, obtained 60 days after TCRalphabeta/CD19-depleted stem cell transplant. These TCRs come from a boy under two years old who had a stem cell transplant for Wiskott-Aldrich syndrome, so the T cells may come from the graft donor.

There are many counts of this clonotype. V is TRBV27 and J is TRBJ2-2, with D perhaps matching TRBD1 or TRBD2 (5 bases each). Trimming left V 3 bases short and J 2 bases short, with 7 bases between. The CDR3 covers 14 residues. The V gene's germline CDR1 is MNHEY and CDR2 SMNVEV (reference sequence). CDR3 in DNA: TGTGCCAGCAGTTTCGGGGCAAACACCGGGGAGCTGTTTTTT. Its translation: CASSFGANTGELFF.

The chain links TRBV24-1 to TRBJ2-2; no firm D call. Germline values: CDR1 KGHDR, CDR2 SFDVKD. The CDR3 is 13 amino acids. The CDR3 spells CGAFDLGPGELFF. For the CDR3, the DNA is TGTGGGGCCTTTGACCTCGGCCCCGGGGAGCTGTTTTTT.

The chain employs TRBV18 and TRBJ1-2; D unresolved. The CDR3 contains 13 residues. The germline gives CDR1 KGHSH, CDR2 LQKENI. V lost 6 bases and J lost 8, with 16 bases in between. CDR3 in amino acids: CASSRERSSGYTF. The CDR3 DNA is TGTGCCAGCTCGCGGGAGAGATCATCGGGCTACACCTTC.